The 32 T cell receptor beta chains below were found in one sample sequenced in a study of neurological immune-mediated disorders (dated by TCRdb to about 2019). Libraries were built with 5' RACE. The data were produced on an Illumina HiSeq 2500. TCRdb trimmed the raw reads at Q25, called clones with MiXCR and kept productive beta chains. Every distinct CDR3 protein forms one entry, paired with its most common genes and DNA. The table for this sample lists around 15,000 distinct CDR3 sequences; 3.5% of them were counted only once. The ten top clones hold roughly 21% of the sample. Sequencing was carried out using CD8+ T cells from blood. The receptors were gathered from a woman aged 40-49 years in good health.

Within the sample, this clonotype is large. The chain carries TRBV7-2 and TRBJ1-1; possible D gene TRBD1, 5 bases. Germline CDR1 reads SGHTA; CDR2 reads FQGNSA. CDR3 length: 12 amino acids. The V and J ends lost 4 bases and 4 bases respectively, with 7 bases between them. The CDR3 DNA reads TGTGCCAGCAGCTCACAGGTCACTGAAGCTTTCTTT. Protein: CASSSQVTEAFF.

The chain recombines TRBV18 with TRBJ1-2; 7 bases line up with TRBD1. The CDR3 has 17 amino acids. Trimming removed 5 bases from V and 3 bases from J; junction bases left unmatched: 15. Germline V CDR1 and CDR2: KGHSH, LQKENI. The CDR3 sequence is CASSSRDSNFRYYGYTF. CDR3 DNA: TGTGCCAGCTCAAGCCGGGACAGCAATTTTCGTTACTATGGCTACACCTTC. Combining the CDR3 with reference TRBV18 and TRBJ1-2 gives the whole variable domain NAGVMQNPRHLVRRRGQEARLRCSPMKGHSHVYWYRQLPEEGLKFMVYLQKENIIDESGMPKERFSAEFPKEGPSILRIQQVVRGDSAAYFCASSSRDSNFRYYGYTFGSGTRLTVV.

The sample holds many counts of this clonotype. The rearrangement uses TRBV5-1 and TRBJ2-1, with TRBD2 identical over 13 bases. Germline loops: CDR1 SGHRS, CDR2 YFSETQ. There are 17 residues in the CDR3. With V trimmed by 4 bases and J by 4 bases, 8 bases remained unmatched. The CDR3 sequence: CASSRGLAGEKYNEQFF. The DNA of the CDR3 is TGCGCCAGCAGCAGAGGACTAGCGGGAGAGAAGTACAATGAGCAGTTCTTC.

This clonotype was seen at least ten times. This chain links TRBV27 with TRBJ2-5; no definite D call. This CDR3 has 13 residues. V was pared by 6 bases and J by 5 bases, with 13 bases between. Germline V CDR1 and CDR2: MNHEY, SMNVEV (reference sequence). This CDR3 reads CASSLPNAETQYF. As DNA, the CDR3 is TGTGCCAGCAGCCTCCCTAATGCGGAGACCCAGTACTTC.

This clonotype was counted many times. The genes are TRBV7-9 and TRBJ1-2, with 9 bases matching TRBD1. The junction had 8 bases not matched to a gene; V was cut back by 7 bases and J by 2 bases. CDR3 length: 15 residues. Germline assignment: CDR1 SEHNR and CDR2 FQNEAQ (reference sequence). The DNA for the CDR3 is TGTGCCAGCACCCTCGTGACAGGGGGGAACTATGGCTACACCTTC. It translates to CASTLVTGGNYGYTF.

The table lists this clonotype with many counts. The rearrangement uses TRBV21-1 and TRBJ1-5; the D call of TRBD1 is as the table states it, not checked on the DNA. TRBV21-1 is a recognized pseudogene. The CDR3 consists of 16 residues. In DNA form, the CDR3 reads TGTGCCAGCAGCAACCCCGGGACAGGGAGCAATCAGCCCCAGCATTTT. It codes for CASSNPGTGSNQPQHF.

This clonotype was found many times. The rearrangement joins TRBV7-3 to TRBJ2-1; 10 nucleotides line up with TRBD2. CDR3 size: 14 residues. V gave up 2 bases and J gave up 5 bases; unmatched junction bases: 0. Germline values: CDR1 SGHTA, CDR2 FQGTGA. CDR3 residues: CASSLGLADNEQFF. The CDR3 nucleotides are TGTGCCAGCAGCTTAGGACTAGCGGACAATGAGCAGTTCTTC.

Many counts were recorded for this clonotype. The J gene is TRBJ1-4, the V gene TRBV11-2, with a possible D match to TRBD1 (5 bases). CDR1 and CDR2 (germline): SGHAT, FQNNGV. V lost 5 bases and J lost 6, with 19 bases in between. This CDR3 spans 16 amino acids. This CDR3 is CASSHYAGAGDEKLFF. The CDR3 bases are TGTGCCAGCAGCCACTACGCTGGCGCGGGGGATGAAAAACTGTTTTTT.

This clonotype was found many times. The chain couples TRBV6-2 or TRBV6-3 to TRBJ1-1, with D maybe TRBD1 (5 bases). V was cut by 4 bases and J by 5 bases, with 8 bases left in between. The CDR3 has 12 amino acids. CDR1 is MNHEY and CDR2 is SVGEGT in the germline V gene. CDR3 DNA sequence: TGTGCCAGCAGTTCCAGGGTAACTGAAGCTTTCTTT. Residues: CASSSRVTEAFF.

This clonotype occurred many times. The rearrangement links TRBV28 to TRBJ2-5; 9 bases map to TRBD2. The CDR3 has 15 residues. V trimming: 5 bases; J trimming: 5 bases; junction bases outside the gene matches: 9. Germline loops: CDR1 MDHEN, CDR2 SYDVKM. The CDR3 nucleotides are TGTGCCAGCAGTCCAGCGGGGACTAGCCAGGAGACCCAGTACTTC. Its translation is CASSPAGTSQETQYF.

This clonotype showed up many times. V usage is TRBV28 and J usage is TRBJ2-4; D uncertain. V lost 4 bases and J 0 bases, leaving 13 bases between the germline ends. Germline CDR1 reads MDHEN; CDR2 reads SYDVKM. The CDR3 is 16 residues long. CDR3: CASSYADPLAKNIQYF. The CDR3 DNA reads as TGTGCCAGCAGTTACGCGGACCCTTTAGCCAAAAACATTCAGTACTTC.

At least ten counts were recorded for this clonotype. This sequence joins TRBV11-2 and TRBJ2-7; 10 bases fit TRBD2. The CDR3 is made up of 17 amino acids. The V segment lost 0 bases and the J segment 5 bases; nucleotides outside the gene matches: 10. CDR1 SGHAT and CDR2 FQNNGV come from the germline V gene. This CDR3 reads CASSLEAPAGGRHEQYF. For the CDR3, the DNA is TGTGCCAGCAGCTTAGAGGCTCCAGCGGGAGGGCGCCACGAGCAGTACTTC.

This clonotype has at least ten counts. V is TRBV4-3 and J is TRBJ2-3; D gene ambiguous. CDR1 is LGHNA, CDR2 YSLEER, per germline. This CDR3 is 16 amino acids long. V was cut by 0 bases and J by 2 bases, with 12 bases left in between. This chain's CDR3 is CASSQEAAKNTDTQYF. In DNA form, the CDR3 reads TGCGCCAGCAGCCAAGAGGCAGCAAAGAACACAGATACGCAGTATTTT.

This clonotype was observed many times. The V call is TRBV7-9, the J call TRBJ2-5; D is uncertain. V was clipped by 3 bases and J by 3 bases, with 17 bases between them. Germline V gene data show CDR1 as SEHNR and CDR2 as FQNEAQ (reference sequence). This CDR3 region has 16 residues. The CDR3 reads CASSFLGGRIEETQYF. In DNA form, the CDR3 reads TGTGCCAGCAGCTTCTTAGGTGGGCGCATTGAAGAGACCCAGTACTTC.

This clonotype qualifies as medium-sized (0.01 to 0.1%). This sequence joins TRBV20-1 and TRBJ2-5; D remains ambiguous. The CDR3 consists of 10 residues. V lost 3 bases to trimming and J lost 5 bases, with 4 bases between them. Germline lookup yields CDR1 DFQATT and CDR2 SNEGSKA (reference sequence). Written as DNA, the CDR3 is TGCAGTGCTAGGATGGAGACCCAGTACTTC. Protein sequence: CSARMETQYF.

This clonotype was seen repeatedly, ten times or more. V usage is TRBV7-2 and J usage is TRBJ1-2; 7 bases are shared with TRBD1. Germline V gene lookup returns CDR1 SGHTA and CDR2 FQGNSA. The ends lost 1 base at V and 2 bases at J; junction bases unmatched: 4. CDR3 size: 15 residues. The CDR3 DNA sequence: TGTGCCAGCAGCTTAGTACAGGGGATAAACTATGGCTACACCTTC. Residues: CASSLVQGINYGYTF.

This clonotype was detected ten times or more. V gene TRBV12-3 or TRBV12-4 combines with J gene TRBJ1-2, with D perhaps matching TRBD1 (5 bases). The V and J ends lost 4 bases and 6 bases respectively, with 15 bases between them. This CDR3 has 14 amino acids. CDR3 in amino acids: CASSSTDITDGYTF. DNA for the CDR3: TGTGCCAGCAGTTCGACGGACATAACCGATGGCTACACCTTC.

This clonotype was detected many times. The V call is TRBV7-9, the J call TRBJ2-5; D is undetermined. The germline gives CDR1 SEHNR, CDR2 FQNEAQ (reference sequence). This CDR3 has 14 amino acids. Trimming removed 1 base at V and 5 bases at J, with 11 bases between. CDR3 bases: TGTGCCAGCAGCTTAGATCCTCTCGCGGAGACCCAGTACTTC. Encoded protein: CASSLDPLAETQYF.

V usage is TRBV20-1 and J usage is TRBJ2-1, with D perhaps matching TRBD1 or TRBD2 (5 bases each). The J call could be wrong; TRBJ2-5 is a better fit for the DNA end. The CDR3 runs to 15 residues. From germline, CDR1 is DFQATT and CDR2 SNEGSKA (reference sequence). The CDR3 sequence is CSAPEEGRAQETQYF. The CDR3 bases are TGCAGTGCGCCCGAAGAGGGGCGGGCTCAAGAGACCCAGTACTTC.

The chain carries TRBV20-1 and TRBJ2-1; 8 bases are a match to TRBD1. The germline V gene encodes CDR1 DFQATT and CDR2 SNEGSKA (reference sequence). With 3 bases clipped from V and 3 bases from J, the junction kept 4 bases outside the gene matches. CDR3 length equals 14 residues. In DNA form, the CDR3 reads TGCAGTGCTAGTACCAGGGGGCTCTACAATGAGCAGTTCTTC. Translating gives CSASTRGLYNEQFF.

In regard to this clonotype: This may arise from a read error, as a much more abundant clone is one base away. The rearrangement uses TRBV5-6 and TRBJ1-5; D uncertain. This CDR3 comprises 17 residues. Germline values: CDR1 SGHDT, CDR2 YYEEEE. The V and J ends lost 8 bases and 0 bases respectively, with 21 bases between them. CDR3 in DNA: TGTGCCAGAAGCAACTTCGGGGAAAATAATAGCAATCAGCCCCAGCATTTT. This sequence encodes CARSNFGENNSNQPQHF.

This clonotype has a count of ten or more. This chain uses TRBV10-3 with TRBJ2-1; no firm D call. Germline V gene lookup returns CDR1 ENHRY and CDR2 SYGVKD. With 0 bases removed from V and 6 bases from J, the gap between germline ends came to 6 bases. This CDR3 is 13 amino acids long. The CDR3 reads CAISESYLNEQFF. CDR3 DNA sequence: TGTGCCATCAGTGAGTCGTACCTCAATGAGCAGTTCTTC.

This clonotype was seen many times. V usage is TRBV13 and J usage is TRBJ2-2; TRBD2 agrees at 13 bases. Looked up from germline, CDR1 is PRHDT and CDR2 is FYEKMQ (reference sequence). This CDR3 is built from 17 residues. The V segment lost 5 bases and the J segment 6 bases; nucleotides outside the gene matches: 9. The CDR3 loop is CASSAGLAGDGSGELFF. The CDR3 DNA sequence: TGTGCCAGCAGCGCCGGACTAGCGGGAGACGGGTCCGGGGAGCTGTTTTTT.

This clonotype was seen ten or more times. The chain recombines TRBV20-1 with TRBJ2-3; 8 bases fit TRBD2. Germline V lookup: CDR1 DFQATT, CDR2 SNEGSKA (reference sequence). The CDR3 is 14 amino acids. The J segment lost 5 bases and the V segment lost 0 bases, leaving 4 bases of the junction unmatched. This CDR3 reads CSARDYREGDTQYF. The CDR3 nucleotides are TGCAGTGCTAGAGATTACCGGGAGGGAGATACGCAGTATTTT.

This clonotype was picked up many times. One end of the junction varies from germline; a read error may be responsible. This sequence joins TRBV11-2 and TRBJ2-2; D not certain. There are 14 residues in the CDR3. The germline gives CDR1 SGHAT, CDR2 FQNNGV. This chain's CDR3 is CASSVDQRAGELFF. The DNA of the CDR3 is TGTGCCAGCAGCGTAGACCAAAGGGCCGGGGAGCTGTTTTTT.

This clonotype ranks as medium-sized. This chain links TRBV20-1 with TRBJ2-3; D call uncertain. V gave up 2 bases and J gave up 4 bases, with 10 bases separating them. From germline, CDR1 is DFQATT and CDR2 SNEGSKA (reference sequence). The CDR3 runs 13 residues. The DNA of the CDR3 is TGCAGTGCTAGAATCGGAGAAGCAGATACGCAGTATTTT. Encoded protein: CSARIGEADTQYF.

This clonotype was picked up many times. The V call is TRBV28, the J call TRBJ2-1, with no clear D. The V and J ends lost 3 bases and 7 bases respectively, with 7 bases between them. CDR1 is MDHEN and CDR2 is SYDVKM in the germline V gene. The CDR3 consists of 12 residues. The chain's CDR3 is CASSFIQNEQFF. The CDR3, as DNA: TGTGCCAGCAGTTTCATCCAGAATGAGCAGTTCTTC.

This clonotype was observed at least ten times. For the CDR3, the DNA is TGTGCCAGCAGCCCGACCGGGACTAGCGGGGGGGGAAGGTACTTC. The encoded protein is CASSPTGTSGGGRYF. The chain joins TRBV7-2 to TRBJ2-7; 16 bases are a match to TRBD2. The CDR3 covers 15 residues. CDR1 SGHTA and CDR2 FQGNSA come from the germline V gene. Trimming cost V 5 bases and J 12 bases; bases outside gene matches: 10.

This clonotype was recorded many times. The gene calls are TRBV28 and TRBJ2-7; 10 nucleotides agree with TRBD1. This CDR3 spans 15 amino acids. Germline V gene sequence: CDR1 MDHEN, CDR2 SYDVKM. The V segment lost 2 bases and the J segment 3 bases; nucleotides outside the gene matches: 4. The CDR3: CASSLPGQGIYEQYF. The CDR3 coding sequence is TGTGCCAGCAGTTTACCGGGACAGGGGATCTACGAGCAGTACTTC.

In its sample, this clonotype was seen many times. J is TRBJ2-7 and V is TRBV13; D not certain. Deletions cut 0 bases from V and 2 bases from J, with 11 bases between. Germline-derived CDR1 and CDR2 are PRHDT and FYEKMQ (reference sequence). This CDR3 has 15 amino acids. In DNA form, the CDR3 reads TGTGCCAGCAGCTTAGGGGCTACCCCGACCTACGAGCAGTACTTC. It translates to CASSLGATPTYEQYF.

This clonotype is medium-sized (0.01 to 0.1%) within its sample. The chain employs TRBV5-1 and TRBJ2-1; D may be TRBD1 (5 bases). CDR3 size: 13 residues. V gave up 4 bases and J gave up 10 bases, with 15 bases separating them. Germline values: CDR1 SGHRS, CDR2 YFSETQ. CDR3 DNA: TGCGCCAGCAGCCTAAAAGGGGTATCAGAGCAGTTCTTC. Translating gives CASSLKGVSEQFF.

This clonotype was observed many times. The gene calls are TRBV5-1 and TRBJ2-3; 12 nucleotides match TRBD1. V dropped 4 bases and J dropped 4; count of bases not matched to a gene: 10. CDR1 and CDR2 from the germline V gene are SGHRS and YFSETQ. The CDR3 has 17 residues. This CDR3 reads CASSPQDRDRGPDTQYF. The CDR3 nucleotides read TGCGCCAGCAGCCCGCAAGACCGGGACAGGGGGCCAGATACGCAGTATTTT.